This T cell receptor beta chain was observed in a study of T cell responses to AZD1222 COVID-19 vaccine. TCRdb keeps only in-frame clones here, not all; method: immunoSEQ multiplex PCR. In the table there are tens of thousands of clones, more than 75% of which are singletons. This clone was seen a handful of times. Its specificity is unknown. The germline V gene has CDR1 GTSNPN and CDR2 SVGIG (reference sequence). Trimming shortened V by 0 bases and J by 1 base, and 3 bases separated the two germline ends. This CDR3 spans 12 amino acids. General study points: In the spike-specific TCR repertoire, nearly half reportedly target unmutated variant regions.

The TCR sequence derives from an adult who received the AZD1222 COVID-19 vaccine. V and J are TRBV30 and TRBJ1-1; the D is unclear. The sample in question was peripheral blood, obtained 28 days after the second AZD1222 dose. The CDR3: CAWSVGNTEAFF. CDR3 DNA: TGTGCCTGGAGTGTGGGGAACACTGAAGCTTTCTTT.